The clone carrying this T cell receptor (beta chain) has ten or more counts. A second roughly 6 to 11 cycle PCR used barcoded and J-beta primers. Using its own MiXCR run on the 5' RACE reads, TCRdb lists one record per CDR3 protein. The sample includes 900,000 to 950,000 distinct CDR3 sequences, under 35% seen only once; the top ten take more than 8.5%. This entry comes from a study of blood T cells in healthy people across ages. V was clipped by 5 bases and J by 2 bases, with 15 bases between them. Germline values: CDR1 MNHEY, CDR2 SMNVEV (reference sequence). The CDR3 spans 15 residues. This sample was shared with a second study, whose subject was T cells of mothers and their children. From that study: Versus unrelated pairs, overlap was slightly higher in related mother-child pairs, without reaching significance. No persistent microchimeric T cell clones were detected at 90 to 100 clones per million clonotypes sensitivity.

V and J are TRBV27 and TRBJ1-2; D uncertain. Sequencing input: blood. This clonotype originated in a middle-aged woman in good health. The CDR3 sequence: CASSLYWDSNYGYTF. Written as DNA, the CDR3 is TGTGCCAGCAGTCTTTATTGGGATAGCAACTATGGCTACACCTTC.